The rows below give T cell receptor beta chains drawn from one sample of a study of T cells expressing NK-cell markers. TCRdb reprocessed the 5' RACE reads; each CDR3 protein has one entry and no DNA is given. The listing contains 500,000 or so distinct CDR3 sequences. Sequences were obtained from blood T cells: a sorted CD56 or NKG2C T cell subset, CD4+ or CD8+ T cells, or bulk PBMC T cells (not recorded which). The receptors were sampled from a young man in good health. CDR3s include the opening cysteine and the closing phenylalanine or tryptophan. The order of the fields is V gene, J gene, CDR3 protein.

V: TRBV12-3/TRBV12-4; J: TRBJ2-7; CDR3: CASSTGGTDYEQYF
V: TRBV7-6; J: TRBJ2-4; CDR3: CASSGYKKNIQYF
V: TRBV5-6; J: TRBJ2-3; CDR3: CASSSGLADRTDTQYF
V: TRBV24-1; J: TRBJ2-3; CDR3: CATENGGLPGDTDTQYF
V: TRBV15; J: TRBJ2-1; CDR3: CASPGTSGRAMQTNEQFF
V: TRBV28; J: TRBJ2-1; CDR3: CASYPGVGEQFF
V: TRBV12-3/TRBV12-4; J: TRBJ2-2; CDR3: CASSAGPGETGELFF
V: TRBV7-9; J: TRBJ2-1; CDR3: CASIKSGRWGDEQFF
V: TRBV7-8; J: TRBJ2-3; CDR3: CASSLSGQIDDTQYF
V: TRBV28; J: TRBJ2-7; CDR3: CASSSPGGSREQYF
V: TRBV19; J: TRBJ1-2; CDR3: CASSAAAGTAYYGYTF
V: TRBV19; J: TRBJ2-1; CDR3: CASSSPAGGTNEQFF
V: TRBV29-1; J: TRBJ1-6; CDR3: CSVGGDPNSPLHF
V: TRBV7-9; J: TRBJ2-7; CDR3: CASSSGLKTYEQYF
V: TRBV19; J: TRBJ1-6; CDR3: CASSIHAPTSSYNSPLHF
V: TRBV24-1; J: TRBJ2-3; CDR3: CATSASMTRADTQYF
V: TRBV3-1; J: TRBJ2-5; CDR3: CASSHPNQETQYF
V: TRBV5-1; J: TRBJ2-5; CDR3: CASSEPGQGGETQYF
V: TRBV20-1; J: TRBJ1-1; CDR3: CSARDFTEAFF
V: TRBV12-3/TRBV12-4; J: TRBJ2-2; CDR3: CASSLESLGPGELFF
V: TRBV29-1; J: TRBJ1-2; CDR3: CSVTGLDGYTF
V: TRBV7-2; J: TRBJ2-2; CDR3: CASSLFGQGTGELFF
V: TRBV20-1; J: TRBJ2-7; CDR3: CSARDLRGHYYEQYF
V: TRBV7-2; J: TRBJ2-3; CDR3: CASSLMAGFTDTQYF
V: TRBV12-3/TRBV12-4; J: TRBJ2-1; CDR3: CASSPQVAGPFNEQFF
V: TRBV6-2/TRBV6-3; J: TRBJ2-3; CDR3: CASSYSRGRVRDTQYF
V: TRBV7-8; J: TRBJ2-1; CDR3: CASSPPEGPYNEQFF
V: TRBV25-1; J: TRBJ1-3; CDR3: CASSESGKFSGNTIYF
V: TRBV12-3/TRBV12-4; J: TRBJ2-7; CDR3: CASSTHTGGSISYEQYF